The 31 T cell receptor beta chains below all came from one sample that was sequenced in a study of blood T cell repertoires in COVID-19. The assay was immunoSEQ multiplex PCR, and TCRdb's table has in-frame clones only and misses some. The table lists roughly 75,000 clones, about four fifths of them singletons. Sequencing was performed on peripheral blood. The source of these receptors is a man aged 65 to 85 with acute or convalescent COVID-19.

The chain joins TRBV14 to TRBJ1-2; 7 bases fit TRBD1. This CDR3 region has 13 residues. V was pared by 2 bases and J by 7 bases, with 4 bases of the junction left unmatched. Germline CDR1 is SGHDN and CDR2 is FVKESK. The CDR3 reads CASSQSRGSGYTF. CDR3 DNA: TGTGCCAGCAGCCAATCCAGGGGGAGTGGCTACACCTTC.

This chain joins TRBV11-2 and TRBJ2-1, with 11 bases fitting TRBD2. Germline loops: CDR1 SGHAT, CDR2 FQNNGV. The CDR3 spans 17 residues. J was trimmed by 0 bases and V by 5 bases; bases with no gene match: 6. As DNA, the CDR3 is TGTGCCAGCAGCCAGCCGGGACTAGCGGACTCCTACAATGAGCAGTTCTTC. As protein: CASSQPGLADSYNEQFF.

This clone has just a few counts. The chain combines TRBV11-3 with TRBJ2-7, with D perhaps TRBD2 (6 bases). CDR1 and CDR2 from the germline V gene are SGHNT and YENEEA. V lost 0 bases and J lost 0, with 9 bases in between. The CDR3 covers 15 residues. CDR3 in amino acids: CASSLDRDSSYEQYF. CDR3 coding DNA: TGTGCCAGCAGCTTAGACAGGGACTCCTCCTACGAGCAGTACTTC.

The chain recombines TRBV11-3 with TRBJ2-7; 12 bases align to TRBD2. J was trimmed by 6 bases and V by 5 bases; bases with no gene match: 2. The germline V gene has CDR1 SGHNT and CDR2 YENEEA. The CDR3 length is 13 residues. The CDR3 reads CASSVLAGGEQYF. The DNA for the CDR3 is TGTGCCAGCAGCGTACTAGCGGGAGGCGAGCAGTACTTC.

V is TRBV7-9 and J is TRBJ2-4; D is unclear. This CDR3 is 15 amino acids long. The germline V gene encodes CDR1 SEHNR and CDR2 FQNEAQ (reference sequence). Trimming removed 4 bases at V and 3 bases at J, with 13 bases between. The CDR3 DNA reads as TGTGCCAGCAGCTCCGTGGGCCTCGGCAAAAACATTCAGTACTTC. It translates to CASSSVGLGKNIQYF.

The V gene is TRBV6-2 or TRBV6-3, the J gene TRBJ2-1; 13 bases match TRBD2. The V gene's germline CDR1 is MNHEY and CDR2 SVGEGT. Germline trimming cut 5 bases from V and 8 bases from J; bases unmatched to any gene: 9. There are 16 residues in the CDR3. The CDR3 spells CASSGLAGVSVYEQFF. As DNA, the CDR3 is TGTGCCAGCAGTGGACTAGCGGGAGTTAGTGTCTATGAGCAGTTCTTC.

The chain uses TRBV7-6 and TRBJ1-5; D is ambiguous. The V and J ends lost 0 bases and 4 bases respectively, with 10 bases between them. The CDR3 contains 15 residues. Germline-derived CDR1 and CDR2 are SGHVS and FNYEAQ. This chain's CDR3 is CASSLAAGPNQPQHF. In DNA, the CDR3 is TGTGCCAGCAGCTTAGCTGCTGGCCCGAATCAGCCCCAGCATTTT. Complete variable domain (other parts from reference TRBV7-6 and TRBJ1-5): GAGVSQSPRYKVTKRGQDVALRCDPISGHVSLYWYRQALGQGPEFLTYFNYEAQQDKSGLPNDRFSAERPEGSISTLTIQRTEQRDSAMYRCASSLAAGPNQPQHFGDGTRLSIL.

This chain joins TRBV5-1 and TRBJ2-3; D may be TRBD2 (5 bases). CDR1 is SGHRS and CDR2 is YFSETQ in the germline V gene. The CDR3 length is 15 residues. The V gene lost 0 bases and the J gene lost 3 bases, with 11 bases spanning the gap. CDR3 nucleotides: TGCGCCAGCAGCTTGGAAGGGAGTCGGACAGATACGCAGTATTTT. It encodes CASSLEGSRTDTQYF.

This rearrangement joins TRBV5-5 to TRBJ2-7; TRBD1 agrees at 8 bases. The CDR3 contains 16 residues. Germline V CDR1 and CDR2: SGHKS, YYEKEE (reference sequence). Trimming cost V 4 bases and J 4 bases; bases outside gene matches: 13. DNA of the CDR3: TGTGCCAGCAGCACGGACAGGGCGGCTAATGCTTACGAGCAGTACTTC. Protein sequence: CASSTDRAANAYEQYF.

This rearrangement joins TRBV24-1 to TRBJ2-1; 9 nucleotides match TRBD1. CDR1 is KGHDR and CDR2 is SFDVKD in the germline V gene. The CDR3 loop spans 17 amino acids. V lost 1 base and J lost 5; bases outside the gene matches: 8. The CDR3 DNA is TGTGCCACCAGTGATTTCGGGAACAGGGGGCGTAACAATGAGCAGTTCTTC. It codes for CATSDFGNRGRNNEQFF.

The chain has TRBV5-5 and TRBJ1-1; 7 nucleotides match TRBD1. The CDR3 sequence is 17 residues long. V shed 3 bases, J shed 0 bases, and the junction held 11 bases outside the gene matches. The germline gives CDR1 SGHKS, CDR2 YYEKEE (reference sequence). CDR3 in DNA: TGTGCCAGCAGCTCCTGGGGACAGCTCGGCATGAACACTGAAGCTTTCTTT. Its translation: CASSSWGQLGMNTEAFF.

The chain employs TRBV4-1 and TRBJ2-7, with 11 bases fitting TRBD2. Trimming removed 4 bases from V and 4 bases from J; junction bases left unmatched: 6. This CDR3 comprises 15 residues. Per the germline V gene, CDR1 is MGHRA and CDR2 is YSYEKL. The CDR3 nucleotides are TGCGCCAGCAGCCCTGGGCCTAGCGGGAGGTACGAGCAGTACTTC. It translates to CASSPGPSGRYEQYF.

The J gene is TRBJ1-1, the V gene TRBV9, with 9 bases aligning to TRBD1. Germline trimming cut 4 bases from V and 3 bases from J; bases unmatched to any gene: 4. The CDR3 runs 14 residues. Germline loops: CDR1 SGDLS, CDR2 YYNGEE. The CDR3 region has the DNA TGTGCCAGCAGCACGACAGGGGGGGACACTGAAGCTTTCTTT. Translating it yields CASSTTGGDTEAFF. The variable domain in full, with the rest retrieved from reference TRBV9 and TRBJ1-1, is DSGVTQTPKHLITATGQRVTLRCSPRSGDLSVYWYQQSLDQGLQFLIQYYNGEERAKGNILERFSAQQFPDLHSELNLSSLELGDSALYFCASSTTGGDTEAFFGQGTRLTVV.

The chain couples TRBV6-5 to TRBJ1-1; D remains unclear. The ends were cut back, 7 bases at V and 0 bases at J, with 12 bases in the middle. The CDR3 extends over 14 amino acids. Looked up from germline, CDR1 is MNHEY and CDR2 is SVGAGI. This CDR3 reads CASNPPEMNTEAFF. The CDR3 bases are TGTGCCAGCAACCCTCCGGAGATGAACACTGAAGCTTTCTTT.

V usage is TRBV5-1 and J usage is TRBJ2-3, with D possibly TRBD2 on 6 matching bases. There are 12 residues in the CDR3. V lost 5 bases, J lost 4 bases, and 8 bases lay in between. Germline CDR1 and CDR2: SGHRS and YFSETQ. The DNA of the CDR3 is TGCGCCAGCAGGTGGGGGGCAGATACGCAGTATTTT. Its translation: CASRWGADTQYF.

This sequence joins TRBV30 and TRBJ2-7, with D possibly matching TRBD2 (6 bases). The CDR3 is 14 residues long. CDR1 is GTSNPN and CDR2 is SVGIG in the germline V gene (reference sequence). V was trimmed by 2 bases and J by 0 bases, leaving 11 bases between them. The CDR3 DNA follows: TGTGCCTGGAGTTTAGCCGGGGGCTCCTACGAGCAGTACTTC. This encodes CAWSLAGGSYEQYF.

The rearrangement uses TRBV7-9 and TRBJ2-2; D might be TRBD1 (6 bases). The germline V gene encodes CDR1 SEHNR and CDR2 FQNEAQ (reference sequence). CDR3 size: 16 residues. V shed 7 bases and J shed 2 bases, with 17 bases lying between them. The CDR3 spells CASTPRGQLNTGELFF. CDR3 coding DNA: TGTGCCAGCACACCTCGAGGACAGCTTAACACCGGGGAGCTGTTTTTT.

The chain combines TRBV6-5 with TRBJ1-5, with D possibly being TRBD1 (6 bases). The CDR3 extends over 15 amino acids. Germline V lookup: CDR1 MNHEY, CDR2 SVGAGI. V dropped 2 bases and J dropped 7 bases, with 15 bases sitting between them. The CDR3 DNA sequence: TGTGCCAGCAGTTACCGTGGGGCACAGGGACAGCCCCAGCATTTT. Translated, it gives CASSYRGAQGQPQHF.

This chain joins TRBV5-1 and TRBJ2-2; possibly TRBD2 for D (6 bases). V gave up 4 bases and J gave up 6 bases, with 13 bases separating them. The CDR3 is 14 residues long. The V gene's germline CDR1 is SGHRS and CDR2 YFSETQ. This CDR3 reads CASSGGLLAGELFF. The CDR3, as DNA: TGCGCCAGCAGCGGGGGACTCCTAGCCGGGGAGCTGTTTTTT.

About this clone itself: This sample includes further DNA sequences coding for the same CDR3. The chain has TRBV28 and TRBJ1-1; 8 bases agree with TRBD1. This CDR3 has 14 amino acids. Germline loops: CDR1 MDHEN, CDR2 SYDVKM. With V trimmed by 3 bases and J by 5 bases, 5 bases remained unmatched. CDR3 amino acids: CASSFPRGPTEAFF. For the CDR3, the DNA is TGTGCCAGCAGTTTCCCCAGGGGGCCTACTGAAGCTTTCTTT.

This sequence joins TRBV6-6 and TRBJ2-5; 11 bases fit TRBD2. This CDR3 has 16 amino acids. J gave up 2 bases and V 4 bases, and 6 bases lay outside the gene matches. The V gene's germline CDR1 is MNHNY and CDR2 SVGAGI (reference sequence). CDR3 sequence reads: CASSSWTSGSQETQYF. CDR3 coding DNA: TGTGCCAGCAGTTCCTGGACTAGCGGGTCACAAGAGACCCAGTACTTC.

The chain links TRBV6-1 to TRBJ1-4; TRBD1 matches at 7 bases. V lost 2 bases and J lost 4; bases outside the gene matches: 4. CDR1 is MNHNS and CDR2 is SASEGT in the germline V gene. CDR3 length equals 15 residues. The CDR3 reads CASSEQTGFNEKLFF. DNA for the CDR3: TGTGCCAGCAGTGAACAGACAGGGTTTAATGAAAAACTGTTTTTT.

J is TRBJ2-1 and V is TRBV5-5; 7 nucleotides agree with TRBD2. V lost 3 bases, J lost 7 bases, and 7 bases stayed unmatched. The CDR3 contains 14 residues. Germline CDR1 SGHKS, CDR2 YYEKEE (reference sequence). CDR3 sequence (DNA): TGTGCCAGCAGCTGGGGGAGGGCCGGGAATGAGCAGTTCTTC. It codes for CASSWGRAGNEQFF.

The V gene is TRBV6-1, the J gene TRBJ1-3; D gene ambiguous. This CDR3 contains 14 residues. The germline V and J ends were trimmed by 3 bases and 3 bases, with 9 bases remaining between them. Germline V gives CDR1 MNHNS, CDR2 SASEGT. The CDR3 DNA sequence: TGTGCCAGCAGTGATCAGTCGGGTGGAAACACCATATATTTT. Its protein is CASSDQSGGNTIYF.

This clone was detected once. The chain couples TRBV30 to TRBJ1-2; D not certain. In germline, CDR1 is GTSNPN, CDR2 SVGIG (reference sequence). This CDR3 contains 13 residues. V was clipped by 1 base and J by 4 bases, with 10 bases between them. CDR3 sequence: CAWSGEQLYGYTF. The CDR3 nucleotides are TGTGCCTGGAGTGGCGAACAGCTCTATGGCTACACCTTC.

The CDR3 protein is CASSFGTGDGYTF. The CDR3 DNA follows: TGTGCCAGTAGTTTCGGGACAGGCGATGGCTACACCTTC. The chain carries TRBV19 and TRBJ1-2, with TRBD1 matching 8 bases. With V trimmed by 5 bases and J by 6 bases, 5 bases remained unmatched. CDR1 LNHDA and CDR2 SQIVND come from the germline V gene (reference sequence). The CDR3 extends over 13 amino acids.

This clone has a handful of counts. The V gene is TRBV27, the J gene TRBJ2-7; TRBD1 matches at 7 bases. This CDR3 comprises 14 residues. With 2 bases clipped from V and 0 bases from J, the junction kept 1 base outside the gene matches. Germline-derived CDR1 and CDR2 are MNHEY and SMNVEV (reference sequence). CDR3 DNA: TGTGCCAGCAGTTTAGGGGACAGCTCCTACGAGCAGTACTTC. Translating it yields CASSLGDSSYEQYF.

This chain links TRBV2 with TRBJ1-5, with a weak D call TRBD1 (6 bases). This CDR3 region has 16 residues. V gave up 5 bases and J gave up 4 bases, with 18 bases separating them. The germline V gene has CDR1 SNHLY and CDR2 FYNNEI. CDR3 bases: TGTGCCAGCAGTACCCAAGGGGGGGGCAGAAATCAGCCCCAGCATTTT. Amino acids: CASSTQGGGRNQPQHF.

The rearrangement uses TRBV7-2 and TRBJ2-7; TRBD2 aligns across 10 bases. J lost 3 bases, V lost 5 bases, and 4 bases had no gene match. The CDR3 consists of 14 residues. Germline CDR1 is SGHTA and CDR2 is FQGNSA. As DNA, the CDR3 is TGTGCCAGCAGCCGCGGACTAGCGGACTACGAGCAGTACTTC. Protein sequence: CASSRGLADYEQYF.

This clone was counted once. CDR3 amino acids: CASSLTSGQETQYF. The CDR3 DNA follows: TGTGCCAGCAGCTTAACTAGCGGCCAAGAGACCCAGTACTTC. The V and J genes are TRBV7-2 and TRBJ2-5; 8 bases are a match to TRBD2. Trimming removed 2 bases from V and 1 base from J; junction bases left unmatched: 0. The CDR3 spans 14 residues. The germline V gene encodes CDR1 SGHTA and CDR2 FQGNSA.

The chain uses TRBV5-1 and TRBJ2-1; perhaps TRBD2 as D (6 bases). The CDR3 is made up of 18 amino acids. V lost 4 bases to trimming and J lost 0 bases, with 20 bases between them. Germline V CDR1 and CDR2: SGHRS, YFSETQ. CDR3 sequence reads: CASSGRGEVFLSYNEQFF. CDR3 bases: TGCGCCAGCAGCGGGAGAGGGGAGGTTTTCCTCTCCTACAATGAGCAGTTCTTC.